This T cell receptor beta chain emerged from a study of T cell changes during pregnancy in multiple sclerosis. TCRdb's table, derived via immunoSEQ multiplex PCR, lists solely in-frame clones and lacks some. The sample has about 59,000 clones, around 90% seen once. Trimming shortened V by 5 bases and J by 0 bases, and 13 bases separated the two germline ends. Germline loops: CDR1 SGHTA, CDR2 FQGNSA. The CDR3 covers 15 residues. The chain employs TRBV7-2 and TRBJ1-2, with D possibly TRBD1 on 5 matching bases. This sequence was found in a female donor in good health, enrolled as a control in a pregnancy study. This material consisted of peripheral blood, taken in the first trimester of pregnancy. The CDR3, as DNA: TGTGCCAGCAGCCGTAGGGGACTCTCTAACTATGGCTACACCTTC. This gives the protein CASSRRGLSNYGYTF.